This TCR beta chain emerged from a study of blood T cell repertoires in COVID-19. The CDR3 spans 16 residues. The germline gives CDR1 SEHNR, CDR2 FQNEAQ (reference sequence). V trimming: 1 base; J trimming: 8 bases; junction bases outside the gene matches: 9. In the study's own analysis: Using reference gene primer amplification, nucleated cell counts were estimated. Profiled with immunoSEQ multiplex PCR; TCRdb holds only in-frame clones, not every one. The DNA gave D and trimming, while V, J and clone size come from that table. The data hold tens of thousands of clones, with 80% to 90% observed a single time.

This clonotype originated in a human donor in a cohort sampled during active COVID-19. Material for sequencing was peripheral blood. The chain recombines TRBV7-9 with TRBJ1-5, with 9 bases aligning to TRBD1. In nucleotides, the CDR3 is TGTGCCAGCAGCTTAGGCCTTACAGGGGGCGGGGAGCCCCAGCATTTT. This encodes CASSLGLTGGGEPQHF.